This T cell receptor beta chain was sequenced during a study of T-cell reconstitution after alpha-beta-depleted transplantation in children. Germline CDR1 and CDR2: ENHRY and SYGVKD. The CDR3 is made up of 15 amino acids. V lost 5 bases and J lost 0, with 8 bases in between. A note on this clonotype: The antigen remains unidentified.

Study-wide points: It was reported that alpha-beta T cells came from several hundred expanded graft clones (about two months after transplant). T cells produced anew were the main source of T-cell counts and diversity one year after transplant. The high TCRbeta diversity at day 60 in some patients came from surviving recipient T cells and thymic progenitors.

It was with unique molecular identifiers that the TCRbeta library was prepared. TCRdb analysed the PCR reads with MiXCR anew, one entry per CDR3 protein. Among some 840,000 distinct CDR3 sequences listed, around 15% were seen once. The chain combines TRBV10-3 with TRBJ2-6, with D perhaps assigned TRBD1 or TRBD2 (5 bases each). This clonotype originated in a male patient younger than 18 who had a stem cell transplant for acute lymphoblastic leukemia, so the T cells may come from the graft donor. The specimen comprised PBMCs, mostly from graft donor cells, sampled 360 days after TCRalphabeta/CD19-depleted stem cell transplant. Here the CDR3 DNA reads TGTGCCATCAGTCTGGGGGTCTCTGGGGCCAACGTCCTGACTTTC. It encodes CAISLGVSGANVLTF.